These T cell receptor beta chains were read from a single sample in a study of T cell responses to AZD1222 COVID-19 vaccine. Generated by immunoSEQ multiplex PCR, the TCRdb table keeps only in-frame clones and is missing some. The sample lists fewer than 85,000 clones; about nine tenths were seen once. Material: peripheral blood, obtained 28 days after the second AZD1222 dose. Receptors were obtained from an adult who received the AZD1222 COVID-19 vaccine. CDR3s include the opening cysteine and the closing phenylalanine or tryptophan. Each record gives: V gene, clone size, J gene, D gene, CDR3 protein, CDR3 DNA. A D gene is named only where the DNA matches it firmly. Where a row states a size, it is once, few, many or the class of an expanded clone; other rows omit it.

TRBV13	.	TRBJ1-4	.	CASSLGGRGGNEKLFF	TGTGCCAGCAGCTTAGGAGGACGGGGGGGAAATGAAAAACTGTTTTTT
TRBV5-1	.	TRBJ1-1	.	CASSPRDTSEAFF	TGCGCCAGCAGCCCCCGGGACACTTCTGAAGCTTTCTTT
TRBV5-1	.	TRBJ1-2	.	CASSLGGYDGYTF	TGCGCCAGCAGCTTGGGAGGGTATGACGGCTACACCTTC
TRBV5-4	once	TRBJ1-1	TRBD1	CASSDRGTEAFF	TGTGCCAGCAGTGACAGGGGCACTGAAGCTTTCTTT
TRBV9	once	TRBJ2-5	.	CASSPGASTETQYF	TGTGCCAGCAGCCCGGGGGCTAGCACGGAGACCCAGTACTTC
TRBV24-1	.	TRBJ2-2	.	CATSESTGEVPTGELFF	TGTGCCACCAGTGAATCGACAGGTGAAGTTCCGACCGGGGAGCTGTTTTTT
TRBV28	.	TRBJ1-4	.	CASSPPGSRASNEKLFF	TGTGCCAGCAGCCCCCCGGGTAGTAGGGCTTCTAATGAAAAACTGTTTTTT
TRBV25-1	.	TRBJ1-5	.	CASIYGAYQPQHF	TGTGCCAGCATTTACGGGGCTTATCAGCCCCAGCATTTT
TRBV9	.	TRBJ1-1	TRBD1	CASSVAPSGGMDTEAFF	TGTGCCAGCAGCGTGGCCCCCTCAGGGGGCATGGACACTGAAGCTTTCTTT
TRBV19	.	TRBJ1-6	TRBD1	CASSREGQGNSPLHF	TGTGCCAGTAGTAGAGAGGGACAGGGAAATTCACCCCTCCACTTT
TRBV19	.	TRBJ1-2	TRBD1	CASSDPGQGSYGYTF	TGTGCCAGTAGCGACCCGGGACAGGGATCCTATGGCTACACCTTC
TRBV7-8	.	TRBJ1-2	TRBD1	CASSIGQGYGYTF	TGTGCCAGCAGCATAGGACAGGGATATGGCTACACCTTC
TRBV27	.	TRBJ2-1	.	CASSGDYNEQFF	TGTGCCAGCTCCGGGGACTACAATGAGCAGTTCTTC
TRBV6-5	.	TRBJ1-1	.	CATTGPVEAFF	TGTGCCACCACGGGGCCGGTGGAAGCTTTCTTT
TRBV14	.	TRBJ1-1	.	CASSQDWSRERAEAFF	TGTGCCAGCAGCCAAGATTGGTCAAGGGAGAGGGCTGAAGCTTTCTTT
TRBV20-1	.	TRBJ2-1	.	CSAAGHNEQFF	TGCAGTGCGGCGGGGCACAATGAGCAGTTCTTC
TRBV5-6	few	TRBJ1-2	.	CASSHRGMGGYTF	TGTGCCAGCAGCCATAGAGGGATGGGTGGCTACACCTTC
TRBV29-1	.	TRBJ1-1	.	CSAEVGGQAFF	TGCAGCGCGGAGGTCGGGGGACAAGCTTTCTTT
TRBV6-5	once	TRBJ1-3	.	CASRTDRSGNTIYF	TGTGCCAGCAGGACCGACCGCTCGGGAAACACCATATATTTT
TRBV29-1	once	TRBJ1-2	.	CSAPPLTDGINYGYTF	TGCAGCGCCCCCCCCCTAACAGACGGTATTAACTATGGCTACACCTTC
TRBV14	once	TRBJ1-6	.	CASSPVGFSPLHF	TGTGCCAGCAGCCCTGTGGGGTTTTCACCCCTCCACTTT
TRBV2	.	TRBJ1-6	.	CASSIRQPRNSPLHF	TGTGCCAGCAGCATCCGCCAGCCGCGGAATTCACCCCTCCACTTT
TRBV4-2	.	TRBJ2-5	.	CASSQGGNHQETQYF	TGTGCCAGCAGCCAAGGGGGGAACCACCAAGAGACCCAGTACTTC
TRBV5-1	.	TRBJ2-2	.	CASSRFPRGASGELFF	TGCGCCAGCAGCAGATTTCCTCGTGGGGCTTCCGGGGAGCTGTTTTTT
TRBV7-2	.	TRBJ1-3	TRBD1	CASSLAYTGEVKAGNTIYF	TGTGCCAGCAGCTTAGCGTATACAGGGGAGGTTAAGGCCGGAAACACCATATATTTT
TRBV27	.	TRBJ2-7	.	CASRVSGGREYF	TGTGCCAGCAGGGTATCGGGCGGACGCGAGTACTTC
TRBV7-2	.	TRBJ1-2	.	CASSLVDGNYGYTF	TGTGCCAGCAGCTTAGTGGACGGAAACTATGGCTACACCTTC
TRBV5-1	.	TRBJ2-3	TRBD1	CASSPTGTGSTDTQYF	TGCGCCAGCAGCCCAACCGGGACAGGGAGCACAGATACGCAGTATTTT
TRBV19	.	TRBJ2-2	.	CASSIIGGSGELFF	TGTGCCAGTAGTATCATAGGCGGAAGCGGGGAGCTGTTTTTT
TRBV7-3	.	TRBJ1-1	.	CASSFTGGTEAFF	TGTGCCAGCAGCTTTACGGGAGGGACTGAAGCTTTCTTT
TRBV6-5	once	TRBJ2-7	.	CASSYGRGSYEQYF	TGTGCCAGCAGTTACGGGAGGGGGTCCTACGAGCAGTACTTC